This T cell receptor beta chain stems from a study of control samples from healthy donors and cancer patients. V lost 5 bases to trimming and J lost 0 bases, with 16 bases between them. The CDR3 is 16 amino acids. Germline CDR1 is MDHEN and CDR2 is SYDVKM. This clone was recorded only once. The table came from immunoSEQ multiplex PCR; TCRdb's copy has only in-frame clones and leaves some out. Of roughly 40,000 clones listed, over 80% are singletons. The V gene is TRBV28, the J gene TRBJ1-1; a possible D gene is TRBD1 (5 bases). This clonotype was obtained from a man in his sixties in good health. Source material: blood. In DNA, the CDR3 is TGTGCCAGCAGTCGAGGTGTTGGGGGTATGAACACTGAAGCTTTCTTT. Amino acids: CASSRGVGGMNTEAFF.